The clone carrying this TCR beta chain has only a few counts. Antigen: not known. Production of TCR cDNA was by 5'RACE template switching, which also added a universal primer site and UMIs. TCRdb reprocessed the 5' RACE reads with MiXCR, giving one entry per CDR3 protein. Among some 350,000 distinct CDR3 sequences listed, approximately 4.2% were seen once. This CDR3 has 16 amino acids. V dropped 0 bases and J dropped 4; count of bases not matched to a gene: 5. Germline V gene sequence: CDR1 MGHRA, CDR2 YSYEKL. These data are taken from a study of T cells after yellow fever vaccination. Study at large: In the case of low-cell-number fractions, SMART-Seq v4 Ultra Low Input was used for preparation. Findings of the study overall: A secondary response was less intense yet reached its peak sooner, at day 5 versus 15. Detected again after the booster were most primary-vaccination clones, at 95% to 97% CD4 and 70% to 90% CD8.

This specimen was PBMCs, taken 5 days after the yellow fever booster vaccination. This clonotype was sampled from a young man who received the YFV17D yellow fever vaccine. The chain employs TRBV4-1 and TRBJ2-7; 11 bases line up with TRBD2. In nucleotides, the CDR3 is TGCGCCAGCAGCCAAGAAGGGACTAGCGGAGCATACGAGCAGTACTTC. Amino acid sequence: CASSQEGTSGAYEQYF.